The TCR beta chain described here comes from a study of Graves' ophthalmopathy and Graves' hyperthyroidism. As the template, RNA transcripts were used to amplify TCR beta CDR3 regions. First-round RT-PCR used HTBI primers; second-round multiplex PCR followed. TCRdb redid the calling of the multiplex PCR reads with MiXCR, one entry per CDR3 protein. The sample lists approximately 380,000 distinct CDR3 sequences, around a fifth occurring once. The CDR3 is made up of 14 amino acids. Germline values: CDR1 SNHLY, CDR2 FYNNEI. V lost 7 bases to trimming and J lost 0 bases; unmatched junction nucleotides: 5. The sample holds many counts of this clonotype. Its antigen is as yet unknown. General observations from the study: Ophthalmopathy progression was predicted with roughly 68% sensitivity and 72.22% specificity. Detected in blood as well were most expanded thyroid clonotypes with frequency above 0.001.

The rearrangement uses TRBV2 and TRBJ1-1, with 7 bases that match TRBD1. The receptor's source is a woman under 30 with stable Graves' hyperthyroidism. Sample: peripheral blood. The CDR3 region has the DNA TGTGCCAGCATGTGGGGACAGATGAACACTGAAGCTTTCTTT. Translated: CASMWGQMNTEAFF.